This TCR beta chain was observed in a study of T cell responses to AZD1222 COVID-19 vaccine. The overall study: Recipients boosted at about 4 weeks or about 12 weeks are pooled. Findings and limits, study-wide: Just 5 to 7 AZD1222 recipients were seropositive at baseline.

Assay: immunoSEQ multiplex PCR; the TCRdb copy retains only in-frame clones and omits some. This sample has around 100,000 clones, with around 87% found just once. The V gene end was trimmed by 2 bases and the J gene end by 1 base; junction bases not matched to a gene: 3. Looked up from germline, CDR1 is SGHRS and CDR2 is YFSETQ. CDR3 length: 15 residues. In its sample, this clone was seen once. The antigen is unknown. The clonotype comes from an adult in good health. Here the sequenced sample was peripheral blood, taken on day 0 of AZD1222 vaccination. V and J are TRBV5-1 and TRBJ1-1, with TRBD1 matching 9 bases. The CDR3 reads CASSFKDRGNTEAFF. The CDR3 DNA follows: TGCGCCAGCAGCTTCAAGGACAGGGGGAACACTGAAGCTTTCTTT.